This TCR beta chain is from a study of cytomegalovirus exposure and HLA in healthy donors. Study-level findings and limits: V- and J-gene trimming of TCR beta was linked (in a later analysis) to a missense DCLRE1C variant. Accounts indicate the classifier identified cytomegalovirus status with strong specificity and sensitivity. Excluded were some V segments that proved indistinguishable, including TRBV6-2 and TRBV6-3. Later, an analysis found that common viral pathogens appeared to be linked with several of the most significant clusters.

In this sample, this clone turned up a few times. Its specificity is not known. PCR was performed using 60 Vbeta and 13 Jbeta primers. The assay was immunoSEQ multiplex PCR, and TCRdb's table has in-frame clones only and misses some. This table has about 130,000 clones, roughly four fifths appearing once. Trimming pared 2 bases from V and 3 bases from J, leaving 11 bases between. The CDR3 loop spans 14 amino acids. Looked up from germline, CDR1 is SGHAT and CDR2 is FQDESV (reference sequence). The J gene is TRBJ2-7, the V gene TRBV11-1; possible D gene TRBD2, 5 bases. Sequencing was done on a sample of PBMCs. The sequence derives from a male donor in good health and CMV-seronegative. CDR3 sequence reads: CASSLSGYGYEQYF. CDR3 nucleotides: TGTGCCAGCAGCTTAAGCGGATATGGCTACGAGCAGTACTTC.